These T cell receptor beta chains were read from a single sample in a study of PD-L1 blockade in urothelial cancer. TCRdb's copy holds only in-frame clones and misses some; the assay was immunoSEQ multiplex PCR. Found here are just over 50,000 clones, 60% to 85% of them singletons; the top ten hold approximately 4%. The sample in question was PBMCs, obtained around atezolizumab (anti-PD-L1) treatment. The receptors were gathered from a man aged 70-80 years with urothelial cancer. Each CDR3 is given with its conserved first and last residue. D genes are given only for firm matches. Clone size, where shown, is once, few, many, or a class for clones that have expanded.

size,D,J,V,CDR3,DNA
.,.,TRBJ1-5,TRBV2,CASRGGTVRGQPQHF,TGTGCCAGCAGGGGAGGGACTGTGAGGGGACAGCCCCAGCATTTT
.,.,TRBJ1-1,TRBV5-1,CASSPSQGVDTEAFF,TGCGCCAGCAGCCCCTCACAGGGTGTAGACACTGAAGCTTTCTTT
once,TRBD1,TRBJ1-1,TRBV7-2,CASSLGQANTEAFF,TGTGCCAGCAGCTTGGGACAGGCCAACACTGAAGCTTTCTTT
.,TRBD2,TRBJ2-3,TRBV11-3,CASSSSSGRGTDTQYF,TGTGCCAGCAGCTCCTCTAGCGGGAGGGGCACAGATACGCAGTATTTT
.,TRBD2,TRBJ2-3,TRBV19,CASSMVLAGVSSRTDTQYF,TGTGCCAGTAGTATGGTTCTAGCGGGGGTGTCCTCTCGCACAGATACGCAGTATTTT
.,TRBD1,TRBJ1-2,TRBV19,CASSPYDRVLTYGYTF,TGTGCCAGTAGTCCCTACGACAGGGTCCTTACTTATGGCTACACCTTC
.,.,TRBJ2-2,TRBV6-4,CASRQTETGELFF,TGTGCCAGCAGACAAACAGAAACCGGGGAGCTGTTTTTT
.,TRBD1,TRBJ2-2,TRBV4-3,CASSQDGTANTGELFF,TGCGCCAGCAGCCAAGATGGGACAGCGAACACCGGGGAGCTGTTTTTT
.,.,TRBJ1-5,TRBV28,CAIRGRDQPQHF,TGTGCCATACGAGGGAGGGATCAGCCCCAGCATTTT
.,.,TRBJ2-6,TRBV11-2,CASSSLQGSGANVLTF,TGTGCCAGCAGCTCATTACAGGGATCTGGGGCCAACGTCCTGACTTTC
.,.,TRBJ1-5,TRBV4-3,CASSQEGRGQPQHF,TGCGCCAGCAGCCAAGAGGGACGGGGGCAGCCCCAGCATTTT
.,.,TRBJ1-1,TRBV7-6,CASSRAGGNTEAFF,TGTGCCAGCAGCCGCGCGGGGGGGAACACTGAAGCTTTCTTT
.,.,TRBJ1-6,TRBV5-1,CASSLLGGQNNSPLHF,TGCGCCAGCAGCCTCCTCGGTGGACAGAATAATTCACCCCTCCACTTT
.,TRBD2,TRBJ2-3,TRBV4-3,CASSSWEGGRADTQYF,TGCGCCAGCAGTTCGTGGGAGGGAGGAAGGGCAGATACGCAGTATTTT
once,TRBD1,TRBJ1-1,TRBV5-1,CASSLGATGGGTEAFF,TGCGCCAGCAGCTTGGGGGCCACAGGGGGCGGCACTGAAGCTTTCTTT
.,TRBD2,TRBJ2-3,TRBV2,CASSEASGVADTQYF,TGTGCCAGCAGTGAAGCTAGCGGGGTCGCAGATACGCAGTATTTT
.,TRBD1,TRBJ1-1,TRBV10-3,CATGPGTGGDTEAFF,TGTGCCACCGGTCCCGGGACAGGGGGAGACACTGAAGCTTTCTTT
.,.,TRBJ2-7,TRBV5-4,CASSFGTAFYEQYF,TGTGCCAGCAGCTTCGGGACTGCCTTCTACGAGCAGTACTTC
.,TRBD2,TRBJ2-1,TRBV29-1,CSVEERAAGAYEQFF,TGCAGCGTTGAAGAGAGGGCGGCGGGAGCATATGAGCAGTTCTTC
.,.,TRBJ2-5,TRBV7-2,CASSLDGGGRGETQYF,TGTGCCAGCAGCTTAGATGGCGGGGGCCGGGGGGAGACCCAGTACTTC
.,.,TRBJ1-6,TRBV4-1,CASSQGNRATSLGSPLHF,TGCGCCAGCAGCCAAGGGAACAGGGCGACCTCATTGGGTTCACCCCTCCACTTT
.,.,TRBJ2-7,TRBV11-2,CASSLERGWEQYF,TGTGCCAGCAGCTTAGAGAGAGGCTGGGAGCAGTACTTC
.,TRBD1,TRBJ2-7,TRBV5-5,CASSLAGQGISYEQYF,TGTGCCAGCAGCTTGGCCGGACAGGGGATCTCCTACGAGCAGTACTTC
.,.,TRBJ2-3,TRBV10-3,CAISEGRTTDTQYF,TGTGCCATCAGTGAGGGGAGGACCACAGATACGCAGTATTTT
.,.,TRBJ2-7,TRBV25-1,CASSGPGVGQYF,TGTGCCAGCAGTGGACCAGGGGTTGGGCAGTACTTC
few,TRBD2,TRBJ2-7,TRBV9,CASSVDSGGPEQYF,TGTGCCAGCAGCGTAGACAGCGGGGGCCCAGAGCAGTACTTC
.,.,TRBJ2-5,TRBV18,CASSPKGGGETQYF,TGTGCCAGCTCACCGAAGGGAGGAGGAGAGACCCAGTACTTC
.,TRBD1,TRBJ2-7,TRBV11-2,CASRRPRDSVYEQYF,TGTGCCAGCAGGCGACCCCGGGACAGTGTGTACGAGCAGTACTTC
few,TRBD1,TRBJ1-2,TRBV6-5,CASSSGGGGDYGYTF,TGTGCCAGCAGTTCAGGGGGTGGGGGAGACTATGGCTACACCTTC
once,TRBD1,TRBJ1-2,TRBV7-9,CASSLASRDRAIGYTF,TGTGCCAGCAGCTTAGCCTCAAGGGACAGGGCGATCGGCTACACCTTC
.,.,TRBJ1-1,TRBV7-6,CASSLAANTEAFF,TGTGCCAGCAGCTTAGCGGCGAACACTGAAGCTTTCTTT
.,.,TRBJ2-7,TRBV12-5,CASGLATGFYEQYF,TGTGCTAGTGGTTTGGCTACAGGGTTCTACGAGCAGTACTTC
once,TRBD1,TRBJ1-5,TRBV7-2,CASSFHGTGNQPQHF,TGTGCCAGCAGCTTCCACGGGACAGGCAATCAGCCCCAGCATTTT
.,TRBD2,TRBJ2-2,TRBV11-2,CASSWRLAGADTGELFF,TGTGCCAGCAGCTGGAGACTAGCGGGAGCCGACACCGGGGAGCTGTTTTTT
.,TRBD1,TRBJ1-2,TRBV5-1,CASSPGGGRNYGYTF,TGCGCCAGCAGCCCTGGAGGGGGCCGAAACTATGGCTACACCTTC
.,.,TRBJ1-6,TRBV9,CASSVGGEAHSPLHF,TGTGCCAGCAGCGTGGGGGGAGAGGCTCATTCACCCCTCCACTTT
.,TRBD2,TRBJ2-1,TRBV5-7,CASSLTSGRARHEQFF,TGTGCCAGCAGCTTGACTAGCGGGAGGGCCAGGCATGAGCAGTTCTTC
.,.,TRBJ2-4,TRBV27,CASSSGLAKNIQYF,TGTGCCAGCAGTTCGGGACTAGCCAAAAACATTCAGTACTTC
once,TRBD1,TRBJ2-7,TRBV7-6,CASRSGQGALYEQYF,TGTGCCAGCAGATCCGGACAGGGGGCCCTCTACGAGCAGTACTTC
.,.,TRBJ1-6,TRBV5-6,CASRGFEGSPLHF,TGTGCCAGCAGGGGGTTCGAGGGTTCACCCCTCCACTTT
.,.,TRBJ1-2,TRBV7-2,CASSFSGAVYGYTF,TGTGCCAGCAGCTTCTCAGGGGCTGTCTATGGCTACACCTTC
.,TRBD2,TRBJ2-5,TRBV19,CASMGTSGQETQYF,TGTGCCAGTATGGGGACTAGCGGCCAAGAGACCCAGTACTTC
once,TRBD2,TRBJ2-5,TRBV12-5,CASGRLAGGGETQYF,TGTGCTAGTGGCCGACTAGCGGGGGGAGGGGAGACCCAGTACTTC
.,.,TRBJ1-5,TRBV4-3,CASSQDRDQPQHF,TGCGCCAGCAGCCAAGACAGGGATCAGCCCCAGCATTTT
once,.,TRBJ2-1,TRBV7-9,CASSLSRERQFF,TGTGCCAGCAGCTTATCCAGGGAACGTCAGTTCTTC
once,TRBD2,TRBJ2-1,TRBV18,CASSPLAGVEFF,TGTGCCAGCTCACCATTAGCGGGGGTGGAGTTCTTC
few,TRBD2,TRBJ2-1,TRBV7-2,CASSLDGAGGRGEQFF,TGTGCCAGCAGCTTAGACGGAGCGGGAGGGCGGGGTGAGCAGTTCTTC
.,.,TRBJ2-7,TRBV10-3,CAIRSPTLGAEQYF,TGTGCCATCAGGTCCCCAACCTTGGGGGCCGAGCAGTACTTC
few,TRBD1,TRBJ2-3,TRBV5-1,CASQNRGVTDTQYF,TGCGCCAGCCAAAACAGGGGAGTAACAGATACGCAGTATTTT
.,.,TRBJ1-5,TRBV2,CASSAGRSSWGSQHF,TGTGCCAGCAGTGCCGGGAGGTCTAGCTGGGGGTCCCAGCATTTT
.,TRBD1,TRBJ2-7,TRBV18,CASSTLDRSYEQYF,TGTGCCAGCTCAACGCTGGACAGGAGCTACGAGCAGTACTTC
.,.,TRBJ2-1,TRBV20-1,CSGRMYNEQFF,TGCAGTGGGAGGATGTACAATGAGCAGTTCTTC
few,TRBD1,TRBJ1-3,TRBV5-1,CASSPTGGSGNTIYF,TGCGCCAGCAGCCCAACAGGGGGCTCAGGAAACACCATATATTTT
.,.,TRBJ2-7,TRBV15,CATSRSGSSYEQYF,TGTGCCACCAGCAGGTCCGGGAGCTCCTACGAGCAGTACTTC